A single sample is the source of the 10 T cell receptor beta chains below, sequenced in a study of control samples from healthy donors and cancer patients. Measured with immunoSEQ multiplex PCR; TCRdb has only the in-frame clones, and not every one. The table shows over 120,000 clones, with 85% to 95% occurring only once. Sequenced sample: PBMCs. The receptors originated from a man aged 55-75 years with colorectal cancer.

The chain combines TRBV7-8 with TRBJ2-1, with 13 bases matching TRBD2. Germline-derived CDR1 and CDR2 are SGHVS and FQNEAQ. This CDR3 is built from 17 residues. The junction had 7 bases not matched to a gene; V was cut back by 5 bases and J by 3 bases. The CDR3 nucleotides are TGTGCCAGCAGCCCGACTAGCGGGGGGCCTCGCTACAATGAGCAGTTCTTC. It codes for CASSPTSGGPRYNEQFF.

The gene calls are TRBV3-1 (or the pseudogene TRBV3-2) and TRBJ1-2; no clear D. The germline V gene encodes CDR1 LGHDT and CDR2 YNNKEL (reference sequence). V dropped 4 bases and J dropped 3 bases, with 6 bases sitting between them. The CDR3 contains 12 residues. The CDR3 loop reads CASSPNDYGYTF. The DNA of the CDR3 is TGTGCCAGCAGCCCGAACGACTATGGCTACACCTTC.

The CDR3 loop reads CASSSGQGFGYTF. In nucleotides, the CDR3 is TGTGCCAGCAGTTCGGGACAGGGATTTGGCTACACCTTC. V is TRBV6-5 and J is TRBJ1-2, with 9 nucleotides matching TRBD1. V lost 4 bases, J lost 7 bases, and 4 bases stayed unmatched. Germline V gene lookup returns CDR1 MNHEY and CDR2 SVGAGI. The CDR3 spans 13 residues.

The gene calls are TRBV30 and TRBJ2-1; D unresolved. The CDR3 runs to 12 residues. In germline, CDR1 is GTSNPN, CDR2 SVGIG (reference sequence). Trimming removed 4 bases at V and 5 bases at J, with 9 bases between. CDR3 sequence: CAWTALNNEQFF. The DNA of the CDR3 is TGTGCCTGGACGGCCCTTAACAATGAGCAGTTCTTC.

The rearrangement uses TRBV7-6 and TRBJ2-5; possible D gene TRBD1, 6 bases. The V gene lost 4 bases and the J gene lost 6 bases, with 9 bases spanning the gap. Germline CDR1 reads SGHVS; CDR2 reads FNYEAQ. There are 12 residues in the CDR3. This CDR3 is CASSYREKTQYF. Written as DNA, the CDR3 is TGTGCCAGCAGCTACAGGGAGAAGACCCAGTACTTC.

This chain uses TRBV30 with TRBJ2-7; D may be TRBD2 (5 bases). CDR3 size: 14 residues. Germline V CDR1 and CDR2: GTSNPN, SVGIG (reference sequence). The ends were cut back, 0 bases at V and 3 bases at J, with 12 bases in the middle. DNA for the CDR3: TGTGCCTGGAGTGTTGGAGAGGGAAGCTACGAGCAGTACTTC. Its translation is CAWSVGEGSYEQYF.

The CDR3 coding sequence is TGTGCCAGCAGTTACTCGCTCCTGGAGGGCTCGGGTGGCTACACCTTC. Translation gives CASSYSLLEGSGGYTF. The rearrangement uses TRBV6-5 and TRBJ1-2, with no clear D. Looked up from germline, CDR1 is MNHEY and CDR2 is SVGAGI. V was pared by 0 bases and J by 7 bases, with 18 bases between. CDR3 length: 16 amino acids.

CDR3 DNA sequence: TGTGCCAGCAGTCCTCGTGCTAGCGGAGGGGCCCAGGAGCTGTTTTTT. It specifies CASSPRASGGAQELFF. V is TRBV6-6 and J is TRBJ2-2; 7 bases fit TRBD2. CDR1 is MNHNY, CDR2 SVGAGI, per germline (reference sequence). This CDR3 has 16 amino acids. Trimming removed 5 bases from V and 10 bases from J; junction bases left unmatched: 16.

The chain combines TRBV2 with TRBJ1-2; a weak D match, TRBD1 (6 bases). Germline CDR1 SNHLY, CDR2 FYNNEI. V gave up 3 bases and J gave up 4 bases, with 9 bases separating them. The CDR3 is 13 residues long. In DNA form, the CDR3 reads TGTGCCAGCAGTGATGCCAGGGGCTATGGCTACACCTTC. Protein product: CASSDARGYGYTF.

The chain employs TRBV18 and TRBJ1-1; 9 nucleotides line up with TRBD1. CDR1 is KGHSH and CDR2 is LQKENI in the germline V gene. Trimming at V came to 0 bases and at J to 5 bases, leaving 10 bases not matched to a gene. The CDR3 is 17 amino acids. In DNA, the CDR3 is TGTGCCAGCTCACCACCGGATTTTGGGACAGGGCGGACTGAAGCTTTCTTT. This gives the protein CASSPPDFGTGRTEAFF.